Reported below is one T cell receptor beta chain. The antigen remains undetermined. The entry originates in a study of cytomegalovirus exposure and HLA in healthy donors. General study results and limits: In all likelihood, a cluster of highly shared sequence variants was a sequencing artifact. Upon later analysis, HLA-associated TCR beta chains proved more clonally expanded than other, equally common chains. Most subjects had HLA-A and HLA-B alleles reportedly predicted accurately by TCR beta sequences.

In the PCR, 60 Vbeta and 13 Jbeta primers were used. Repertoires were generated with immunoSEQ multiplex PCR, while TCRdb's copy carries only in-frame clones and drops some. In the table there are around 180,000 clones, about 85% of which are singletons. Trimming stripped 2 bases from V and 8 bases from J, with 10 bases between. Germline assignment: CDR1 SGHNT and CDR2 YYREEE (reference sequence). This CDR3 spans 13 amino acids. The chain joins TRBV5-4 to TRBJ1-4; D is perhaps TRBD1 (5 bases). The receptor's source is a woman aged 50 to 65 in good health and CMV-seronegative. Sequencing was done on a sample of PBMCs. CDR3 sequence: CASSFRDREKLFF. The CDR3 region has the DNA TGTGCCAGCAGCTTCAGGGATAGGGAAAAACTGTTTTTT.